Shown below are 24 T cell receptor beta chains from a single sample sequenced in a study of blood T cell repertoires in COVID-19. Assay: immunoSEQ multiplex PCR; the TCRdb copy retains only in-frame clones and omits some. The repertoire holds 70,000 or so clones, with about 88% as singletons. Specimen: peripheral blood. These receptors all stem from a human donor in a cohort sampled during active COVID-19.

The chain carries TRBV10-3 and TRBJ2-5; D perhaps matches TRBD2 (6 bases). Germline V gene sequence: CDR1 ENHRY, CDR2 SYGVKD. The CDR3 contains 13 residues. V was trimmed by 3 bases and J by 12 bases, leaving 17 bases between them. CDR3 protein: CAISDPGARPKYF. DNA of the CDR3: TGTGCCATCAGTGATCCGGGAGCCCGGCCTAAGTACTTC.

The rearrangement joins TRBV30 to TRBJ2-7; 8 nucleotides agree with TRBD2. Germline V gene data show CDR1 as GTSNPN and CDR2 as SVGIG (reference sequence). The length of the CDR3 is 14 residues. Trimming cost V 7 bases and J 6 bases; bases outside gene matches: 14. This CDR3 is CAFRGDSGMVEQYF. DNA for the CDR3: TGTGCCTTCCGGGGAGATAGCGGGATGGTCGAGCAGTACTTC.

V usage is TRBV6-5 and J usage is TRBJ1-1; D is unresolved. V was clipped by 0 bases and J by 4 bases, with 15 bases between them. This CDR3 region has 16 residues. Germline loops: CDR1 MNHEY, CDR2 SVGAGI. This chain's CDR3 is CASSYSVGEVATEAFF. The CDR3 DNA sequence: TGTGCCAGCAGTTACTCCGTCGGGGAGGTAGCCACTGAAGCTTTCTTT.

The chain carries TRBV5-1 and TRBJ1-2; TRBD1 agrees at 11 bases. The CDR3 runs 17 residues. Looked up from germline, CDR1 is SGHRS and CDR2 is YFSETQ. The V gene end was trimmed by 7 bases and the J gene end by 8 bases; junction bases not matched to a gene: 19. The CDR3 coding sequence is TGCGCCAGCTGGGACATAACCGGACAGGGGGCTCGTAGGGGCTACACCTTC. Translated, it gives CASWDITGQGARRGYTF.

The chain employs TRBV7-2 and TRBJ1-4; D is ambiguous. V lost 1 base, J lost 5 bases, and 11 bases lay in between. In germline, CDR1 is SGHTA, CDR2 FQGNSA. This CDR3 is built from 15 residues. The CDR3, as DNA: TGTGCCAGCAGCTTAGACACGTTACCAAATGAAAAACTGTTTTTT. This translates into CASSLDTLPNEKLFF.

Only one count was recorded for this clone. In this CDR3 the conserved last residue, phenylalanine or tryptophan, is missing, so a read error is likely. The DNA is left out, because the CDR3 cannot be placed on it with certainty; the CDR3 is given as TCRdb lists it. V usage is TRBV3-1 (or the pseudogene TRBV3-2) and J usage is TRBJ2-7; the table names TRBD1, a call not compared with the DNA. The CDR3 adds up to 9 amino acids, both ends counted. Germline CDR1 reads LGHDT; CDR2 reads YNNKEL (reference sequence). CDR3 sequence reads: CASSQVKQL.

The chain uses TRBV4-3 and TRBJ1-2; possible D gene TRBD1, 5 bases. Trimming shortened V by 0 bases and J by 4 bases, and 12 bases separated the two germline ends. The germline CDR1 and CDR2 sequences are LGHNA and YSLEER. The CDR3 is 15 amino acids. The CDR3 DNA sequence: TGCGCCAGCAGCCAAGATCTGAGGAGGGGCTATGGCTACACCTTC. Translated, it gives CASSQDLRRGYGYTF.

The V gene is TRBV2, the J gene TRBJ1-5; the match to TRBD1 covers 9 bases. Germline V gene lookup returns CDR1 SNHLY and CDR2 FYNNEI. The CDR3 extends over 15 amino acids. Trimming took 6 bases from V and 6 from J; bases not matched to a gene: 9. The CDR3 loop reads CASRADRGVGQPQHF. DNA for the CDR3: TGTGCCAGCAGGGCCGACAGGGGGGTCGGTCAGCCCCAGCATTTT.

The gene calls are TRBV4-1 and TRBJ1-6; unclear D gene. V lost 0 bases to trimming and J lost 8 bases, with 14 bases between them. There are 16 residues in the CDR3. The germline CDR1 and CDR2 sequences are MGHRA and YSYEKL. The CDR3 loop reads CASSQEPVRRDSPLHF. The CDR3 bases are TGCGCCAGCAGCCAAGAACCCGTCCGACGGGATTCACCCCTCCACTTT.

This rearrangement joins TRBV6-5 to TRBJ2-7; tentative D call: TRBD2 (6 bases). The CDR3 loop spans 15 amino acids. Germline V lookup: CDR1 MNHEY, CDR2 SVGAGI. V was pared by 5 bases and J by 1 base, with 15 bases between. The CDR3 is CASSRGVGQSYEQYF. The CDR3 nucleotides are TGTGCCAGCAGTCGCGGGGTTGGGCAATCCTACGAGCAGTACTTC.

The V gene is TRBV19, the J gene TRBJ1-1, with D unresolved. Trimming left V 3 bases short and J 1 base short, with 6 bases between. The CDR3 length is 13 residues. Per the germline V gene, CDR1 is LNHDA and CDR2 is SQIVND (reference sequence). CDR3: CASSITENTEAFF. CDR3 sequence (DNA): TGTGCCAGTAGTATCACAGAGAACACTGAAGCTTTCTTT.

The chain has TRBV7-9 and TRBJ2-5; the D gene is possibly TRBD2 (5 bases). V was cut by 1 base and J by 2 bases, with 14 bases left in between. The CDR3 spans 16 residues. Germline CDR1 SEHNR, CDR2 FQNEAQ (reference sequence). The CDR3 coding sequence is TGTGCCAGCAGCTTAGTCCCTGGCCGGGATCAAGAGACCCAGTACTTC. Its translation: CASSLVPGRDQETQYF.

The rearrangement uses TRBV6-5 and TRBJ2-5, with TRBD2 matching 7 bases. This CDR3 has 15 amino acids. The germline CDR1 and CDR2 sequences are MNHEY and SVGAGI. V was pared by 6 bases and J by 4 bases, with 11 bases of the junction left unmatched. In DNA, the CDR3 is TGTGCCAGCAGGGCGGGGAGGGGACCCGCAGAGACCCAGTACTTC. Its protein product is CASRAGRGPAETQYF.

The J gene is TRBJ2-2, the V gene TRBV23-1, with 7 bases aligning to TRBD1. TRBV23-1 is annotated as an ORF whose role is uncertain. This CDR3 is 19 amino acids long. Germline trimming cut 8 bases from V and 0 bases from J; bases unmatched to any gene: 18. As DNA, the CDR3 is TGCGCCAGCGGGGAACCCCCGGGGACAGACAGCCCGAACACCGGGGAGCTGTTTTTT. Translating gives CASGEPPGTDSPNTGELFF.

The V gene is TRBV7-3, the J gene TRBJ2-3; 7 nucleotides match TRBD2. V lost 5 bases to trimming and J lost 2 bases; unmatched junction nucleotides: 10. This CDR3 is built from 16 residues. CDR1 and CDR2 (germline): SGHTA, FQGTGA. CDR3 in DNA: TGTGCCAGCAGCCCCCAACCCACTAGCGCCACAGATACGCAGTATTTT. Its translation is CASSPQPTSATDTQYF.

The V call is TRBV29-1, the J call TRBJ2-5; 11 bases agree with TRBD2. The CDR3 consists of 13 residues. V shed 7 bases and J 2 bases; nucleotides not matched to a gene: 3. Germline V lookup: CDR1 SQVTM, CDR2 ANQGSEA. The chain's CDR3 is CSARTSGQETQYF. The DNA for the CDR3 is TGCAGCGCCCGGACTAGCGGGCAAGAGACCCAGTACTTC.

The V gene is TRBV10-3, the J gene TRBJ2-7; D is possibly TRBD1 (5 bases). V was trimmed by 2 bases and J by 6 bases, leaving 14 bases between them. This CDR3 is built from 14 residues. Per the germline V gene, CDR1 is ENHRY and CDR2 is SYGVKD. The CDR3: CAISEPASGPEQYF. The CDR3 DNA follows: TGTGCCATCAGTGAGCCCGCGTCAGGGCCCGAGCAGTACTTC.

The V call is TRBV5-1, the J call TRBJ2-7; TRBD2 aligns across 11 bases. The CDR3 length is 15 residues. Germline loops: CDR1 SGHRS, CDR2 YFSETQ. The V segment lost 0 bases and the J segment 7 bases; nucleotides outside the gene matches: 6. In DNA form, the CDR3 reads TGCGCCAGCAGCTTGGATAGCGGGAGGGCCCAGGAGCAGTACTTC. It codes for CASSLDSGRAQEQYF.

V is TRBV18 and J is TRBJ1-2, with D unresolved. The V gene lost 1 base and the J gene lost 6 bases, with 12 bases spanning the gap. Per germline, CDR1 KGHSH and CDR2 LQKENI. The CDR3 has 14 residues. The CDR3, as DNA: TGTGCCAGCTCACCACTTCCATCAACGGATGGCTACACCTTC. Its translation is CASSPLPSTDGYTF.

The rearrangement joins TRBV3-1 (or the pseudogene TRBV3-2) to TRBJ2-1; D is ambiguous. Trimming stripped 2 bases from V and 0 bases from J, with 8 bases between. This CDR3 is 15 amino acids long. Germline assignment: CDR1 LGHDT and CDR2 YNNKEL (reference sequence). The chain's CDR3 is CASSQSYLSYNEQFF. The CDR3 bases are TGTGCCAGCAGCCAAAGCTACCTCTCCTACAATGAGCAGTTCTTC.

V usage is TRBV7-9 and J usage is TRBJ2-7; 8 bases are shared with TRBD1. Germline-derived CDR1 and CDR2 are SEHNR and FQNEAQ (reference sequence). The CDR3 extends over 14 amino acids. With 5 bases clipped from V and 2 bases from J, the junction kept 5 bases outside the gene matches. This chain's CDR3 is CASSVTGEAYEQYF. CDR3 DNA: TGTGCCAGCAGCGTGACAGGGGAGGCCTACGAGCAGTACTTC.

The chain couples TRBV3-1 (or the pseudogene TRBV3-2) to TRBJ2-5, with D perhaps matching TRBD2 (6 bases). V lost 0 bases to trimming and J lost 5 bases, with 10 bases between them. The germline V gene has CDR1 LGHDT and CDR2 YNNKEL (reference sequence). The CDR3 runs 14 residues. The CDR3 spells CASSQDRERETQYF. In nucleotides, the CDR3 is TGTGCCAGCAGCCAAGACCGGGAGCGGGAGACCCAGTACTTC.

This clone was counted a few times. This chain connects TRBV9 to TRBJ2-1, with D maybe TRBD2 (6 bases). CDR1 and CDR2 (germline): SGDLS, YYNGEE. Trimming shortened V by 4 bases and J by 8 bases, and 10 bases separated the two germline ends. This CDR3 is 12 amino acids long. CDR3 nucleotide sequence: TGTGCCAGCAGCCAGACTAGTCATGAGCAGTTCTTC. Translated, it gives CASSQTSHEQFF.

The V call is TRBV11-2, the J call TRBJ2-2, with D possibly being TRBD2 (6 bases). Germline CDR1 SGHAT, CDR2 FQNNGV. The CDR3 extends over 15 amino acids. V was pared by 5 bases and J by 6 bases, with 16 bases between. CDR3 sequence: CASSPERRDPGELFF. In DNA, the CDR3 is TGTGCCAGCAGCCCCGAGAGGCGGGACCCCGGGGAGCTGTTTTTT.